One and the same sample provided the 3 T cell receptor beta chains below, sequenced in a study of blood T cell repertoires in COVID-19. The method was immunoSEQ multiplex PCR; TCRdb's version includes in-frame clones alone and lacks a portion of them. This sample has 200,000 to 300,000 clones, with approximately 86% found just once. The specimen sequenced was peripheral blood. The source of these receptors is a young man with active or convalescent COVID-19.

The V and J genes are TRBV28 and TRBJ2-5; no clear D. Germline CDR1 reads MDHEN; CDR2 reads SYDVKM. The V and J ends lost 6 bases and 1 base respectively, with 6 bases between them. CDR3 length: 12 residues. In DNA, the CDR3 is TGTGCCAGCAGAGACACCCAAGAGACCCAGTACTTC. It translates to CASRDTQETQYF.

The chain uses TRBV19 and TRBJ1-6; 7 positions agree with TRBD1. The CDR3 extends over 14 amino acids. After removal of 6 bases from V and 7 bases from J, the junction contained 6 bases not matched to a gene. CDR1 and CDR2 (germline): LNHDA, SQIVND (reference sequence). CDR3 sequence: CASSAGTENSPLHF. The CDR3 region has the DNA TGTGCCAGTAGCGCCGGGACAGAGAATTCACCCCTCCACTTT. Full variable domain (outside the CDR3, taken from reference TRBV19 and TRBJ1-6): DGGITQSPKYLFRKEGQNVTLSCEQNLNHDAMYWYRQDPGQGLRLIYYSQIVNDFQKGDIAEGYSVSREKKESFPLTVTSAQKNPTAFYLCASSAGTENSPLHFGNGTRLTVT.

The chain has TRBV9 and TRBJ1-2, with a possible D match to TRBD1 (6 bases). The germline CDR1 and CDR2 sequences are SGDLS and YYNGEE. The CDR3 length is 14 residues. Trimming took off 3 bases at V and 4 bases at J, with 13 bases between the two ends. This chain's CDR3 is CASSAGTGIYGYTF. The CDR3 coding sequence is TGTGCCAGCAGCGCCGGAACAGGGATCTATGGCTACACCTTC.